This T cell receptor beta chain was obtained from a study of blood T cell repertoires in COVID-19. For the study at large: T cells, B-cell-depleted T cells, or PBMCs supplied cDNA or gDNA.

Generated by immunoSEQ multiplex PCR, the TCRdb table keeps only in-frame clones and is missing some. The table records over 200,000 clones, 88% of them present only once. CDR3 length: 15 amino acids. V gave up 4 bases and J gave up 5 bases; unmatched junction bases: 4. Per germline, CDR1 LNHDA and CDR2 SQIVND (reference sequence). V usage is TRBV19 and J usage is TRBJ2-1; 11 bases match TRBD1. The material sequenced was peripheral blood. This TCR derives from a man aged 18 to 29 with active or convalescent COVID-19. The CDR3 here is CASSRPGQGDNEQFF. In DNA, the CDR3 is TGTGCCAGTAGTAGACCGGGACAGGGGGACAATGAGCAGTTCTTC.